Given below is one T cell receptor beta chain in context. No antigen is known for it. This record belongs to a study of cytomegalovirus exposure and HLA in healthy donors. Germline CDR1 is MNHEY and CDR2 is SVGAGI. This CDR3 comprises 12 residues. Study-level findings and limits: HLA allele associations emerged for about 16,000 TCR beta sequences in a later analysis, at 0.05 false discovery rate. TCR beta V- and J-gene trimming, according to a later analysis, was linked to a missense DCLRE1C variant.

PCR used 60 Vbeta primers and 13 Jbeta primers. Libraries were prepared by immunoSEQ multiplex PCR; TCRdb keeps only in-frame clonotypes and omits some of them. The repertoire holds 100,000 or so clones, with roughly 13% as singletons. This sequence was found in a man aged 40-55 years in good health and CMV-seropositive. Material: PBMCs. The rearrangement joins TRBV6-5 to TRBJ2-7; TRBD2 is a possible D gene (5 bases). The DNA of the CDR3 is TGTGCGCCCCGGGAAAGGGTACACGAGCAGTACTTC. This gives the protein CAPRERVHEQYF.